Listed below are T cell receptor beta chains from one sample, sequenced in a study of T cells in Graves' hyperthyroidism and ophthalmopathy. MiXCR was run by TCRdb on the multiplex PCR reads, yielding one entry per CDR3 protein. The sample contains 300,000 to 500,000 distinct CDR3 sequences, 11% to 15% of which appear only once. What was sequenced was blood. The receptors here all came from a man aged 50-59 years with Graves' ophthalmopathy. The CDR3 runs from the conserved cysteine through the conserved F or W. Each record gives: D gene, CDR3 length, clone size, V gene, J gene, CDR3 protein, CDR3 DNA. A D gene is named only where the DNA matches it firmly. Part of the rows lack a size; the others show once, few, many or a class for expanded clones.

d_gene: TRBD2; len: 15; abundance: NA; v_gene: TRBV19; j_gene: TRBJ2-7; CDR3aa: CASSERLAAAYEQYF; CDR3nt: TGTGCCAGTAGTGAGAGACTAGCTGCCGCCTACGAGCAGTACTTC
d_gene: NA; len: 15; abundance: many; v_gene: TRBV7-9; j_gene: TRBJ2-5; CDR3aa: CASSPFFREAETQYF; CDR3nt: TGTGCCAGCAGCCCCTTCTTCAGGGAGGCAGAGACCCAGTACTTC
d_gene: TRBD1; len: 12; abundance: NA; v_gene: TRBV5-1; j_gene: TRBJ2-2; CDR3aa: CASSPDRGELFF; CDR3nt: TGCGCCAGCAGCCCGGACAGGGGGGAGCTGTTTTTT
d_gene: TRBD2; len: 16; abundance: NA; v_gene: TRBV20-1; j_gene: TRBJ2-3; CDR3aa: CSASPIAGGPGDTQYF; CDR3nt: TGCAGTGCTAGTCCTATAGCGGGAGGTCCCGGAGATACGCAGTATTTT
d_gene: NA; len: 15; abundance: NA; v_gene: TRBV9; j_gene: TRBJ2-3; CDR3aa: CASSVAPQGPDTQYF; CDR3nt: TGTGCCAGCAGCGTAGCTCCCCAGGGCCCGGATACGCAGTATTTT
d_gene: TRBD2; len: 15; abundance: many; v_gene: TRBV12-3/TRBV12-4; j_gene: TRBJ2-7; CDR3aa: CASSSGLAGASEQYF; CDR3nt: TGTGCCAGCAGCTCTGGACTAGCGGGAGCATCCGAGCAGTACTTC
d_gene: TRBD2; len: 15; abundance: many; v_gene: TRBV5-1; j_gene: TRBJ2-3; CDR3aa: CASRSLAGDTDTQYF; CDR3nt: TGCGCCAGCAGATCCTTAGCGGGAGACACAGATACGCAGTATTTT
d_gene: TRBD1; len: 13; abundance: many; v_gene: TRBV18; j_gene: TRBJ1-2; CDR3aa: CASSGDSPYGYTF; CDR3nt: TGTGCCAGCTCTGGGGACAGTCCCTATGGCTACACCTTC
d_gene: NA; len: 11; abundance: many; v_gene: TRBV3-1; j_gene: TRBJ1-1; CDR3aa: CASSQVGEAFF; CDR3nt: TGTGCCAGCAGCCAAGTTGGTGAAGCTTTCTTT
d_gene: NA; len: 10; abundance: many; v_gene: TRBV30; j_gene: TRBJ2-5; CDR3aa: CAWSTETQYF; CDR3nt: TGTGCCTGGAGTACGGAGACCCAGTACTTC
d_gene: NA; len: 15; abundance: NA; v_gene: TRBV20-1; j_gene: TRBJ2-5; CDR3aa: CSAGPWDKSQETQYF; CDR3nt: TGCAGTGCTGGACCCTGGGACAAATCCCAAGAGACCCAGTACTTC
d_gene: NA; len: 14; abundance: many; v_gene: TRBV7-9; j_gene: TRBJ2-2; CDR3aa: CASSLDSNTGELFF; CDR3nt: TGTGCCAGCAGCTTAGACAGTAACACCGGGGAGCTGTTTTTT
d_gene: NA; len: 14; abundance: many; v_gene: TRBV19; j_gene: TRBJ2-5; CDR3aa: CASSKQGIEETQYF; CDR3nt: TGTGCCAGTAGTAAACAGGGTATTGAAGAGACCCAGTACTTC
d_gene: TRBD2; len: 19; abundance: many; v_gene: TRBV4-2; j_gene: TRBJ2-1; CDR3aa: CASSQEKGLAGASYNEQFF; CDR3nt: TGTGCCAGCAGCCAAGAAAAGGGACTAGCGGGAGCATCCTACAATGAGCAGTTCTTC
d_gene: NA; len: 15; abundance: many; v_gene: TRBV18; j_gene: TRBJ2-1; CDR3aa: CASSPLGLKGNEQFF; CDR3nt: TGTGCCAGCTCACCACTAGGCCTCAAAGGCAATGAGCAGTTCTTC
d_gene: TRBD1; len: 14; abundance: NA; v_gene: TRBV29-1; j_gene: TRBJ1-6; CDR3aa: CSVAEGQGNSPLHF; CDR3nt: TGCAGCGTTGCCGAGGGACAGGGAAATTCACCCCTCCACTTT
d_gene: NA; len: 10; abundance: NA; v_gene: TRBV24-1; j_gene: TRBJ2-2; CDR3aa: CATGAGELFF; CDR3nt: TGTGCCACAGGGGCCGGGGAGCTGTTTTTT
d_gene: TRBD2; len: 14; abundance: NA; v_gene: TRBV7-9; j_gene: TRBJ2-5; CDR3aa: CASSLAGGKETQYF; CDR3nt: TGTGCCAGCAGCTTAGCGGGGGGGAAAGAGACCCAGTACTTC
d_gene: NA; len: 16; abundance: few; v_gene: TRBV6-2/TRBV6-3; j_gene: TRBJ2-1; CDR3aa: CASSYSRGRGSNEQFF; CDR3nt: TGTGCCAGCAGTTACTCGAGGGGTAGAGGGAGCAATGAGCAGTTCTTC
d_gene: TRBD1; len: 15; abundance: NA; v_gene: TRBV28; j_gene: TRBJ2-7; CDR3aa: CASSPTMTGTYEQYF; CDR3nt: TGTGCCAGCAGTCCCACCATGACAGGGACCTACGAGCAGTACTTC
d_gene: NA; len: 17; abundance: many; v_gene: TRBV20-1; j_gene: TRBJ1-2; CDR3aa: CSAPISTSGVVDYGYTF; CDR3nt: TGCAGTGCTCCTATCTCTACCTCCGGGGTCGTAGACTATGGCTACACCTTC
d_gene: NA; len: 14; abundance: many; v_gene: TRBV19; j_gene: TRBJ2-3; CDR3aa: CASALAGSTDTQYF; CDR3nt: TGTGCCAGTGCGCTAGCAGGCAGCACAGATACGCAGTATTTT
d_gene: NA; len: 12; abundance: NA; v_gene: TRBV3-1; j_gene: TRBJ2-3; CDR3aa: CASSSPGDTQYF; CDR3nt: TGTGCCAGCAGCAGCCCAGGGGATACGCAGTATTTT
d_gene: TRBD2; len: 16; abundance: NA; v_gene: TRBV24-1; j_gene: TRBJ2-1; CDR3aa: CATSAGTSGRIHEQFF; CDR3nt: TGTGCCACCAGTGCGGGGACTAGCGGGAGGATACATGAGCAGTTCTTC
d_gene: NA; len: 14; abundance: many; v_gene: TRBV6-2/TRBV6-3; j_gene: TRBJ2-7; CDR3aa: CASTSNGFPYEQYF; CDR3nt: TGTGCCAGCACCTCGAACGGGTTCCCCTACGAGCAGTACTTC
d_gene: TRBD2; len: 19; abundance: NA; v_gene: TRBV12-3/TRBV12-4; j_gene: TRBJ2-5; CDR3aa: CASSFLGGGRSRNQETQYF; CDR3nt: TGTGCCAGCAGTTTCCTTGGGGGGGGGAGGTCCAGAAACCAAGAGACCCAGTACTTC
d_gene: NA; len: 13; abundance: few; v_gene: TRBV12-3/TRBV12-4; j_gene: TRBJ2-1; CDR3aa: CASFKAGGNEQFF; CDR3nt: TGTGCCAGCTTCAAAGCCGGGGGCAATGAGCAGTTCTTC
d_gene: NA; len: 16; abundance: many; v_gene: TRBV27; j_gene: TRBJ2-1; CDR3aa: CASSLYRTVVYNEQFF; CDR3nt: TGTGCCAGCAGTTTATATAGGACGGTTGTATACAATGAGCAGTTCTTC
d_gene: TRBD1; len: 17; abundance: many; v_gene: TRBV5-1; j_gene: TRBJ2-1; CDR3aa: CASSLGGTVSSYNEQFF; CDR3nt: TGCGCCAGCAGCTTGGGGGGGACAGTTAGCTCCTACAATGAGCAGTTCTTC
d_gene: TRBD1; len: 14; abundance: many; v_gene: TRBV20-1; j_gene: TRBJ1-4; CDR3aa: CSAPSRTGNEKLFF; CDR3nt: TGCAGTGCCCCCTCCAGGACAGGGAACGAAAAACTGTTTTTT
d_gene: TRBD1; len: 12; abundance: many; v_gene: TRBV18; j_gene: TRBJ2-1; CDR3aa: CASSPEQGARFF; CDR3nt: TGTGCCAGCTCACCCGAACAGGGGGCGAGGTTCTTC
d_gene: TRBD1; len: 16; abundance: NA; v_gene: TRBV3-1; j_gene: TRBJ1-1; CDR3aa: CASSPGTGRVGTETFF; CDR3nt: TGTGCCAGCAGCCCAGGGACAGGGCGGGTGGGCACTGAAACTTTCTTT
d_gene: NA; len: 16; abundance: many; v_gene: TRBV7-8; j_gene: TRBJ1-5; CDR3aa: CASSLAGGALNQPQHF; CDR3nt: TGTGCCAGCAGCTTAGCTGGAGGGGCCCTCAATCAGCCCCAGCATTTT
d_gene: NA; len: 11; abundance: NA; v_gene: TRBV7-9; j_gene: TRBJ1-2; CDR3aa: CASTPGYGYTF; CDR3nt: TGTGCCAGCACTCCCGGTTATGGCTACACCTTC
d_gene: TRBD2; len: 15; abundance: many; v_gene: TRBV7-2; j_gene: TRBJ2-7; CDR3aa: CASSSLAGGPIEQYF; CDR3nt: TGTGCCAGCAGTTCTCTAGCGGGAGGGCCTATCGAGCAGTACTTC
d_gene: TRBD2; len: 15; abundance: few; v_gene: TRBV6-1; j_gene: TRBJ2-7; CDR3aa: CASSEGPSGIFEQYF; CDR3nt: TGTGCCAGCAGTGAAGGGCCGAGCGGGATTTTCGAGCAGTACTTC
d_gene: NA; len: 15; abundance: many; v_gene: TRBV12-3/TRBV12-4; j_gene: TRBJ2-1; CDR3aa: CASSFTTGTYNEQFF; CDR3nt: TGTGCCAGCAGTTTTACCACGGGAACCTACAATGAGCAGTTCTTC
d_gene: NA; len: 13; abundance: many; v_gene: TRBV7-8; j_gene: TRBJ2-1; CDR3aa: CATRLDLYNEQFF; CDR3nt: TGTGCCACTCGACTGGACTTATACAATGAGCAGTTCTTC
d_gene: TRBD1; len: 14; abundance: many; v_gene: TRBV14; j_gene: TRBJ1-6; CDR3aa: CASSPDRGISPLHF; CDR3nt: TGTGCCAGCAGCCCGGACAGGGGGATTTCACCCCTCCACTTT
d_gene: NA; len: 14; abundance: NA; v_gene: TRBV11-2; j_gene: TRBJ2-3; CDR3aa: CASSWRVGADTQYF; CDR3nt: TGTGCCAGCAGCTGGCGAGTGGGGGCAGATACGCAGTATTTT
d_gene: TRBD2; len: 16; abundance: many; v_gene: TRBV20-1; j_gene: TRBJ2-1; CDR3aa: CSARALAGEKYNEQFF; CDR3nt: TGCAGTGCTAGAGCCCTAGCGGGAGAAAAGTACAATGAGCAGTTCTTC
d_gene: NA; len: 15; abundance: NA; v_gene: TRBV20-1; j_gene: TRBJ2-1; CDR3aa: CSARVEAGARNEQFF; CDR3nt: TGCAGTGCTAGAGTGGAGGCGGGGGCGCGCAATGAGCAGTTCTTC
d_gene: TRBD2; len: 16; abundance: NA; v_gene: TRBV19; j_gene: TRBJ2-3; CDR3aa: CASSVRLAGATDTQYF; CDR3nt: TGTGCCAGTAGTGTTAGACTAGCGGGAGCTACAGATACGCAGTATTTT
d_gene: NA; len: 11; abundance: many; v_gene: TRBV15; j_gene: TRBJ2-5; CDR3aa: CATSREETQYF; CDR3nt: TGTGCCACCAGCAGGGAGGAGACCCAGTACTTC
d_gene: NA; len: 14; abundance: NA; v_gene: TRBV6-5; j_gene: TRBJ2-2; CDR3aa: CASSYGENTGELFF; CDR3nt: TGTGCCAGCAGTTATGGGGAGAACACCGGGGAGCTGTTTTTT
d_gene: NA; len: 16; abundance: NA; v_gene: TRBV19; j_gene: TRBJ1-5; CDR3aa: CASSMVGRVGNQPQHF; CDR3nt: TGTGCCAGTAGTATGGTAGGCAGGGTGGGCAATCAGCCCCAGCATTTT
d_gene: TRBD2; len: 18; abundance: NA; v_gene: TRBV7-8; j_gene: TRBJ2-7; CDR3aa: CASSLAPGLAGGPYEQYF; CDR3nt: TGTGCCAGCAGCTTGGCCCCGGGACTAGCGGGAGGGCCATACGAGCAGTACTTC
d_gene: TRBD1; len: 14; abundance: few; v_gene: TRBV7-9; j_gene: TRBJ2-1; CDR3aa: CASSLATGANEQFF; CDR3nt: TGTGCCAGCAGCTTAGCCACAGGGGCTAATGAGCAGTTCTTC
d_gene: NA; len: 14; abundance: many; v_gene: TRBV7-8; j_gene: TRBJ2-2; CDR3aa: CASARPSNTGELFF; CDR3nt: TGTGCCAGCGCCAGACCCTCAAACACCGGGGAGCTGTTTTTT
d_gene: NA; len: 13; abundance: many; v_gene: TRBV27; j_gene: TRBJ2-5; CDR3aa: CASSQGFRETQYF; CDR3nt: TGTGCCAGCAGTCAGGGTTTTCGAGAGACCCAGTACTTC
d_gene: NA; len: 13; abundance: few; v_gene: TRBV20-1; j_gene: TRBJ1-4; CDR3aa: CSARGSGKEKLFF; CDR3nt: TGCAGTGCTAGAGGTTCAGGGAAAGAAAAACTGTTTTTT
d_gene: NA; len: 14; abundance: NA; v_gene: TRBV11-3; j_gene: TRBJ2-5; CDR3aa: CASSAPGHQETQYF; CDR3nt: TGTGCCAGCAGCGCCCCGGGGCACCAAGAGACCCAGTACTTC
d_gene: TRBD2; len: 15; abundance: few; v_gene: TRBV12-5; j_gene: TRBJ2-1; CDR3aa: CASTLSGGPQDEQFF; CDR3nt: TGTGCTAGCACCCTATCGGGAGGGCCTCAGGATGAGCAGTTCTTC
d_gene: TRBD2; len: 16; abundance: NA; v_gene: TRBV4-1; j_gene: TRBJ2-5; CDR3aa: CASSQGTSGRQETQYF; CDR3nt: TGCGCCAGCAGCCAAGGGACTAGCGGGAGACAAGAGACCCAGTACTTC
d_gene: TRBD2; len: 13; abundance: many; v_gene: TRBV27; j_gene: TRBJ2-2; CDR3aa: CASRTSGSGELFF; CDR3nt: TGTGCCAGCAGGACTAGCGGGTCCGGGGAGCTGTTTTTT